Presented here are 32 T cell receptor beta chains from one specimen sequenced in a study of CDR3 diversity in severe acne. Each CDR3 protein is one row after TCRdb ran MiXCR on the PCR reads. The sample carries 84,000 or so distinct CDR3 sequences, about 48% recorded once. Sequencing input: blood. The receptors were sampled from a male donor in good health, serving as a control.

The V and J genes are TRBV7-3 and TRBJ1-4; D uncertain. CDR1 is SGHTA, CDR2 FQGTGA, per germline. V shed 1 base and J shed 6 bases, with 15 bases lying between them. This CDR3 contains 16 residues. CDR3 residues: CASSLKVVALDEKLFF. CDR3 DNA sequence: TGTGCCAGCAGCTTAAAGGTGGTTGCCCTCGATGAAAAACTGTTTTTT. Complete variable domain (other parts from reference TRBV7-3 and TRBJ1-4): GAGVSQTPSNKVTEKGKYVELRCDPISGHTALYWYRQSLGQGPEFLIYFQGTGAADDSGLPNDRFFAVRPEGSVSTLKIQRTERGDSAVYLCASSLKVVALDEKLFFGSGTQLSVL.

The chain joins TRBV20-1 to TRBJ1-5; perhaps TRBD1 as D (6 bases). V was clipped by 6 bases and J by 3 bases, with 18 bases between them. The length of the CDR3 is 15 residues. Germline V gene data show CDR1 as DFQATT and CDR2 as SNEGSKA (reference sequence). The CDR3 loop is CSATSGTGINQPQHF. The CDR3 DNA reads TGCAGTGCCACTAGCGGCACAGGGATCAATCAGCCCCAGCATTTT.

The chain recombines TRBV20-1 with TRBJ2-7; 9 bases map to TRBD1. Germline assignment: CDR1 DFQATT and CDR2 SNEGSKA (reference sequence). The CDR3 totals 15 residues. The V gene end was trimmed by 6 bases and the J gene end by 0 bases; junction bases not matched to a gene: 9. The CDR3 loop is CSARLSGQGSYEQYF. For the CDR3, the DNA is TGCAGTGCCAGACTCTCGGGACAGGGCTCCTACGAGCAGTACTTC.

The chain couples TRBV9 to TRBJ1-2; the D is unclear. CDR3 size: 17 residues. Between the trimmed V and J ends, which lost 5 bases and 2 bases, there was a span of 22 bases. Germline lookup yields CDR1 SGDLS and CDR2 YYNGEE. CDR3 sequence reads: CASSYSVASKKNYGYTF. In DNA, the CDR3 is TGTGCCAGCAGTTACTCGGTAGCTAGTAAGAAAAACTATGGCTACACCTTC.

The count of this clonotype is one. The chain combines TRBV9 with TRBJ2-6, with D hard to call. The CDR3 has 14 amino acids. The V gene lost 5 bases and the J gene lost 2 bases, with 8 bases spanning the gap. CDR1 SGDLS and CDR2 YYNGEE come from the germline V gene. The CDR3 sequence is CASRPETGANVLTF. In nucleotides, the CDR3 is TGTGCCAGCAGGCCCGAAACTGGGGCCAACGTCCTGACTTTC.

This clonotype was counted at least ten times. The chain recombines TRBV5-1 with TRBJ2-3; D might be TRBD1 (6 bases). Germline V gene lookup returns CDR1 SGHRS and CDR2 YFSETQ. The germline V and J ends were trimmed by 6 bases and 3 bases, with 14 bases remaining between them. CDR3 length: 14 residues. As DNA, the CDR3 is TGCGCCAGCAACACGGGACAAACGACAGATACGCAGTATTTT. Its protein product is CASNTGQTTDTQYF.

This clonotype has a handful of counts. The chain has TRBV2 and TRBJ1-5; D not resolved. The germline V and J ends were trimmed by 2 bases and 0 bases, with 8 bases remaining between them. The CDR3 is made up of 15 amino acids. CDR1 and CDR2 from the germline V gene are SNHLY and FYNNEI. CDR3 sequence reads: CASSERENSNQPQHF. The DNA of the CDR3 is TGTGCCAGCAGTGAAAGGGAGAATAGCAATCAGCCCCAGCATTTT.

This clonotype was detected only a few times. The chain is built from TRBV7-8 and TRBJ2-7, with D possibly matching TRBD1 (9 bases). Germline values: CDR1 SGHVS, CDR2 FQNEAQ. The CDR3 runs to 17 residues. V lost 5 bases and J 0 bases, leaving 20 bases between the germline ends. DNA for the CDR3: TGTGCCAGCAGCCCCTACCGGGGGGGACAGGGCTCCTACGAGCAGTACTTC. Amino acid sequence: CASSPYRGGQGSYEQYF.

This clonotype was detected ten times or more. This sequence joins TRBV5-1 and TRBJ1-2, with TRBD1 identical over 8 bases. The CDR3 is 12 residues long. With 4 bases clipped from V and 8 bases from J, the junction kept 4 bases outside the gene matches. Looked up from germline, CDR1 is SGHRS and CDR2 is YFSETQ. DNA of the CDR3: TGCGCCAGCAGCCCGGGGGACAGGGGCTACACCTTC. It specifies CASSPGDRGYTF.

There are a few counts of this clonotype. CDR3 sequence reads: CASSSHRGLTFF. CDR3 coding DNA: TGTGCCAGCAGCTCCCACAGGGGGCTGACTTTCTTT. This chain joins TRBV7-6 and TRBJ1-1; 9 bases agree with TRBD1. This CDR3 is built from 12 residues. The germline V gene has CDR1 SGHVS and CDR2 FNYEAQ. With V trimmed by 4 bases and J by 12 bases, 6 bases remained unmatched. Full variable domain (missing parts from reference TRBV7-6 and TRBJ1-1): GAGVSQSPRYKVTKRGQDVALRCDPISGHVSLYWYRQALGQGPEFLTYFNYEAQQDKSGLPNDRFSAERPEGSISTLTIQRTEQRDSAMYRCASSSHRGLTFFGQGTRLTVV.

The chain joins TRBV5-4 to TRBJ1-5; D not resolved. CDR3 length: 12 residues. Trimming shortened V by 8 bases and J by 3 bases, and 9 bases separated the two germline ends. Germline CDR1 SGHNT, CDR2 YYREEE (reference sequence). The CDR3 loop reads CASTADNQPQHF. In DNA, the CDR3 is TGTGCCAGTACGGCTGACAATCAGCCCCAGCATTTT.

The chain is built from TRBV4-1 and TRBJ2-7; D possibly uses TRBD1 or TRBD2 (5 bases each). CDR1 is MGHRA and CDR2 is YSYEKL in the germline V gene. V lost 1 base to trimming and J lost 6 bases, with 16 bases between them. The CDR3 totals 15 residues. DNA for the CDR3: TGCGCCAGCAGCCAAGGATCCGGGACCATCTCCGAGCAGTACTTC. Encoded protein: CASSQGSGTISEQYF.

This chain uses TRBV7-6 with TRBJ2-5; maybe TRBD1 (7 bases). This CDR3 contains 13 residues. CDR1 is SGHVS and CDR2 is FNYEAQ in the germline V gene. The V end lost 6 bases, the J end lost 2 bases, and 10 bases lay between the germline ends. For the CDR3, the DNA is TGTGCCAGCAGGCGGGGACAGCAAGAGACCCAGTACTTC. As protein: CASRRGQQETQYF.

This chain connects TRBV20-1 to TRBJ1-6; TRBD1 agrees at 9 bases. Germline lookup yields CDR1 DFQATT and CDR2 SNEGSKA (reference sequence). The CDR3 runs to 16 residues. The V gene end was trimmed by 3 bases and the J gene end by 1 base; junction bases not matched to a gene: 4. The CDR3 DNA is TGCAGTGCTAGCCCGGGACAGGGTTCCTATAATTCACCCCTCCACTTT. Translation: CSASPGQGSYNSPLHF.

This clonotype was detected ten times or more. DNA for the CDR3: TGCAGTGCTAGAGCTGTGGACAAGGTTTCCTACGAGCAGTACTTC. Amino acids: CSARAVDKVSYEQYF. The chain recombines TRBV20-1 with TRBJ2-7; a weak D match, TRBD1 (5 bases). The V gene's germline CDR1 is DFQATT and CDR2 SNEGSKA (reference sequence). Trimming cost V 1 base and J 1 base, with 14 bases left between them. This CDR3 has 15 amino acids.

The chain joins TRBV5-1 to TRBJ2-2, with 7 bases identical to TRBD2. V shed 2 bases and J 5 bases; nucleotides not matched to a gene: 12. Germline CDR1 SGHRS, CDR2 YFSETQ. The CDR3 extends over 17 amino acids. CDR3 bases: TGCGCCAGCAGCTTAACCCTGCTGGCTAGCGGAACCGGGGAGCTGTTTTTT. Its protein is CASSLTLLASGTGELFF.

The chain combines TRBV29-1 with TRBJ2-5, with TRBD1 identical over 7 bases. Germline V gene sequence: CDR1 SQVTM, CDR2 ANQGSEA. The V gene end was trimmed by 7 bases and the J gene end by 4 bases; junction bases not matched to a gene: 9. The CDR3 spans 13 residues. CDR3 residues: CSAKQGWAETQYF. In DNA, the CDR3 is TGCAGCGCCAAACAGGGGTGGGCAGAGACCCAGTACTTC.

The V and J genes are TRBV7-9 and TRBJ1-1, with D hard to call. The V gene lost 5 bases and the J gene lost 1 base, with 14 bases spanning the gap. CDR1 is SEHNR, CDR2 FQNEAQ, per germline (reference sequence). The CDR3 consists of 15 residues. The CDR3 DNA reads as TGTGCCAGCAGCCCTGTACCGTCCAGGAACACTGAAGCTTTCTTT. Translation: CASSPVPSRNTEAFF.

This clonotype has just a few counts. The chain has TRBV19 and TRBJ1-1; 7 bases are shared with TRBD1. This CDR3 region has 15 residues. J gave up 4 bases and V 6 bases, and 11 bases lay outside the gene matches. Looked up from germline, CDR1 is LNHDA and CDR2 is SQIVND (reference sequence). CDR3 region: CASSPTGSGSTEAFF. The CDR3 DNA follows: TGTGCCAGTAGCCCGACAGGGTCGGGTTCCACTGAAGCTTTCTTT.

A single count supports this clonotype. The chain recombines TRBV6-5 with TRBJ1-5; weak D call: TRBD1 (6 bases). This CDR3 has 15 residues. V dropped 0 bases and J dropped 1 base, with 7 bases sitting between them. CDR1 MNHEY and CDR2 SVGAGI come from the germline V gene. CDR3 region: CASSYSGHSNQPQHF. CDR3 DNA: TGTGCCAGCAGTTACTCGGGACACAGCAATCAGCCCCAGCATTTT.

This chain joins TRBV5-5 and TRBJ2-7; 9 nucleotides align to TRBD1. V was clipped by 2 bases and J by 4 bases; unmatched bases: 1. The germline CDR1 and CDR2 sequences are SGHKS and YYEKEE (reference sequence). CDR3 length equals 13 residues. The CDR3 protein is CASSLGTGYEQYF. In DNA, the CDR3 is TGTGCCAGCAGCTTAGGGACAGGGTACGAGCAGTACTTC.

As DNA, the CDR3 is TGCAGTGCTAGTCCCCTCCTCGACAGTACTCAGACTGAAGCTTTCTTT. Its protein product is CSASPLLDSTQTEAFF. The V gene is TRBV20-1, the J gene TRBJ1-1, with D tentatively TRBD1 (5 bases). The CDR3 totals 16 residues. The ends were cut back, 3 bases at V and 5 bases at J, with 22 bases in the middle. Looked up from germline, CDR1 is DFQATT and CDR2 is SNEGSKA (reference sequence).

This chain uses TRBV7-8 with TRBJ2-2; D may be TRBD1 (5 bases). Trimming removed 5 bases from V and 4 bases from J, with 8 bases in between. Germline V lookup: CDR1 SGHVS, CDR2 FQNEAQ. This CDR3 spans 13 amino acids. The DNA of the CDR3 is TGTGCCAGCAGCCAACAGGTCACCGGGGAGCTGTTTTTT. Protein: CASSQQVTGELFF.

This clonotype was counted a few times. V gene TRBV19 combines with J gene TRBJ2-6; tentatively, D is TRBD1 (6 bases). Between the trimmed V and J ends, which lost 5 bases and 6 bases, there was a span of 14 bases. The CDR3 has 15 residues. Germline V gene sequence: CDR1 LNHDA, CDR2 SQIVND (reference sequence). The CDR3 protein is CASSHGGTEANVLTF. For the CDR3, the DNA is TGTGCCAGTAGTCATGGGGGCACAGAGGCCAACGTCCTGACTTTC.

There are a few counts of this clonotype. This chain connects TRBV28 to TRBJ2-4; 8 bases agree with TRBD1. The CDR3 extends over 14 amino acids. J lost 8 bases, V lost 6 bases, and 9 bases had no gene match. Germline CDR1 reads MDHEN; CDR2 reads SYDVKM. As DNA, the CDR3 is TGTGCCAGCAGGGTGGACAGGGACAAGCACATTCAGTACTTC. Translating gives CASRVDRDKHIQYF.

This clonotype was counted at least ten times. The gene calls are TRBV6-5 and TRBJ1-1, with 10 bases identical to TRBD1. V was clipped by 2 bases and J by 4 bases; unmatched bases: 7. The germline V gene has CDR1 MNHEY and CDR2 SVGAGI. This CDR3 has 16 amino acids. CDR3 amino acids: CASSYARDRGITEAFF. In nucleotides, the CDR3 is TGTGCCAGCAGTTACGCGAGGGACAGGGGCATCACTGAAGCTTTCTTT.

This clonotype was found a few times. This chain connects TRBV2 to TRBJ1-4, with TRBD1 as a possible D gene (6 bases). Looked up from germline, CDR1 is SNHLY and CDR2 is FYNNEI. V was pared by 6 bases and J by 7 bases, with 18 bases between. This CDR3 is built from 15 residues. CDR3 amino acids: CASRRSRGVPEKLFF. The DNA for the CDR3 is TGTGCCAGCAGAAGATCAAGGGGGGTCCCTGAAAAACTGTTTTTT.

V is TRBV24-1 and J is TRBJ1-2; D uncertain. The V and J ends lost 3 bases and 10 bases respectively, with 11 bases between them. Germline V gene sequence: CDR1 KGHDR, CDR2 SFDVKD. The length of the CDR3 is 12 residues. CDR3 loop: CATSDMSSPYTF. In DNA form, the CDR3 reads TGTGCCACCAGTGATATGAGCTCTCCCTACACCTTC.

This clonotype was observed a single time. Germline and junction disagree at one end, which may indicate a read error. V and J are TRBV15 and TRBJ2-7, with D perhaps given as TRBD1 or TRBD2 (5 bases each). CDR1 is LNHNV, CDR2 YYDKDF, per germline (reference sequence). This CDR3 has 12 residues. CDR3 bases: TGTGCCACCAGCGGTGGGGGATACGAACAGTACTTC. Its translation: CATSGGGYEQYF.

Details on this clonotype: Here the CDR3 omits its conserved ending phenylalanine or tryptophan, so a read error is the likely source. Because the CDR3's place on the DNA is in doubt, the DNA is left out and the CDR3 is given as listed by TCRdb. The rearrangement joins TRBV7-3 to TRBJ2-1; the table gives TRBD1 as D, unverified against the DNA. From germline, CDR1 is SGHTA and CDR2 FQGTGA. The CDR3 has 13 residues if both end residues are counted. CDR3 protein: CASSRTGRELQFV.

This chain uses TRBV27 with TRBJ2-5; D unclear. Germline V gene sequence: CDR1 MNHEY, CDR2 SMNVEV (reference sequence). Trimming removed 5 bases from V and 2 bases from J, with 15 bases in between. The CDR3 consists of 15 residues. DNA of the CDR3: TGTGCCAGCAGTCCCAGTTTTCTGGCGCAAGAGACCCAGTACTTC. This codes for CASSPSFLAQETQYF.

There are a few counts of this clonotype. A junction end diverges from the germline sequence, so it may reflect a read error. V and J are TRBV20-1 and TRBJ2-1, with TRBD2 matching over 9 bases. Germline CDR1 is DFQATT and CDR2 is SNEGSKA (reference sequence). There are 12 residues in the CDR3. CDR3 residues: CSARVAGGPGLF. Here the CDR3 DNA reads TGCAGTGCTAGGGTGGCGGGAGGGCCTGGTCTCTTC.